The rows below give T cell receptor beta chains drawn from one sample of a study of CXCR3-negative and CXCR3-positive naive CD8 T cells. TCRdb reprocessed the 5' RACE reads, keeping one entry per CDR3 protein, no DNA. This repertoire includes more than 50,000 distinct CDR3 sequences. Material for sequencing was naive CXCR3- CD8+ T cells from blood. The receptors were gathered from a human donor in good health. Some clones in this sample may be carry-over from other donors' samples. The CDR3 runs from the conserved cysteine through the conserved F or W. The order of the fields is clone size, J gene, V gene, CDR3 protein. For some rows the clone size is stated as once, few or many, or as a class when expanded; others skip it.

NA | TRBJ1-1 | TRBV5-1 | CASSIRDRGRFGEAFF
NA | TRBJ2-7 | TRBV20-1 | CSARLGYISSYEQYF
NA | TRBJ2-1 | TRBV7-2 | CASSLPGSGRADNEQFF
NA | TRBJ2-2 | TRBV5-1 | CASSLGASGSEYTGELFF
NA | TRBJ2-1 | TRBV19 | CATSWGASNEQFF
NA | TRBJ2-2 | TRBV29-1 | CSVEASGHRSTGELFF
NA | TRBJ2-5 | TRBV7-9 | CASSSTGTSGRQETQYF
NA | TRBJ2-7 | TRBV20-1 | CSARGETGLYEQYF
NA | TRBJ2-7 | TRBV7-9 | CASSPGPRRDYEQYF
NA | TRBJ2-7 | TRBV9 | CASSVAARTHEQYF
NA | TRBJ2-3 | TRBV10-3 | CASPRSRSSGITDTQYF
NA | TRBJ2-1 | TRBV7-9 | CASSLSENEQFF
NA | TRBJ2-7 | TRBV14 | CASSQSYEQYF
NA | TRBJ2-1 | TRBV12-3/TRBV12-4 | CASSLSLRRNEQFF
NA | TRBJ2-5 | TRBV12-5 | CASGLGLDPRETQYF
medium-sized | TRBJ2-1 | TRBV28 | CASSPLRFGTEPYNEQFF
NA | TRBJ2-2 | TRBV12-3/TRBV12-4 | CASRGKAGELFF
NA | TRBJ2-1 | TRBV28 | CAILDGHNEQFF
NA | TRBJ2-1 | TRBV6-6 | CASSYSSGGDYNEQFF
NA | TRBJ2-1 | TRBV14 | CASSQDRWEGNSYNEQFF
NA | TRBJ1-2 | TRBV25-1 | CATSKGRGSYGYTF
NA | TRBJ1-1 | TRBV29-1 | CSVEGQGNMNTEAFF
NA | TRBJ1-1 | TRBV7-6 | CASSLDSFTEAFF
NA | TRBJ1-5 | TRBV18 | CASSPLRAESNQPQHF
NA | TRBJ1-1 | TRBV12-3/TRBV12-4 | CASSGDRGRPEAFF
NA | TRBJ2-1 | TRBV27 | CASSFGQVIYNEQFF
NA | TRBJ2-2 | TRBV2 | CASSHGLKSNTGELFF
NA | TRBJ2-7 | TRBV29-1 | CSVEDPSLAGLSDSYEQYF
NA | TRBJ2-5 | TRBV4-2 | CASSQDLGGQETQYF
NA | TRBJ2-7 | TRBV27 | CASSPQGEVYEQYF
NA | TRBJ2-3 | TRBV28 | CASSPTGGSDTQYF
NA | TRBJ1-1 | TRBV12-3/TRBV12-4 | CASGRVTEAFF
NA | TRBJ2-5 | TRBV14 | CASSLGQGTDFWTQYF
NA | TRBJ2-1 | TRBV18 | CASSDTGGALGNEKFF
NA | TRBJ2-7 | TRBV18 | CASSPPIRESEQYF
NA | TRBJ1-2 | TRBV24-1 | CATSDLTGEDGYTF
NA | TRBJ2-3 | TRBV6-5 | CASRPEPMNTDTQYF
NA | TRBJ2-3 | TRBV4-3 | CASSQRNTDTQYF
NA | TRBJ2-4 | TRBV7-9 | CASSFQGDENIQYF
NA | TRBJ2-7 | TRBV5-1 | CASSLGPGHDYEQYF
NA | TRBJ2-1 | TRBV28 | CASSLISGGYNNEQFF
NA | TRBJ1-5 | TRBV10-3 | CAISDGDSHFQHF
NA | TRBJ2-2 | TRBV29-1 | CSAVAQQAGELFF
NA | TRBJ2-1 | TRBV29-1 | CSVEIGGNEQFF
NA | TRBJ2-1 | TRBV29-1 | CSVYLDRDNEQFF